Given below is one T cell receptor (beta chain) in context. It lacks a known antigen. Base-call qualities are not available, and no considerably larger clone is one nucleotide away. The method was the immunoSEQ multiplex PCR assay. A mixture of 60 forward primers for TCR Vbeta segments and 13 reverse primers for TCR Jbeta segments was used in the multiplex PCR. The CDR3 region of rearranged TCR beta genes was amplified from genomic DNA with a multiplex PCR assay. Amplified TCR beta libraries were sequenced as 87-base-pair reads on the Illumina HiSeq System. From the authors' description of their analysis: Across the 670 or so repertoires, a later analysis counted roughly 77 million unique TCR beta chains, some 11 million of which were shared by at least two donors. To remove PCR and sequencing errors, raw reads were error-corrected and collapsed into unique sequences using a nearest-neighbor algorithm that merged closely related sequences. Alignment of CDR3 sequences to IMGT reference sequences was used to assign V, D and J gene segments. For a sequence to be retained, at least a six-nucleotide match to both a V gene segment and a J gene segment was required. Rearrangements were called productive when the CDR3 lacked stop codons and stayed in frame with V and J; all others were non-productive. CDR3 was defined by IMGT convention, running from the second conserved V-encoded cysteine to the conserved J-encoded phenylalanine. Sequences without an unambiguous match to a single V gene segment were excluded from the earlier analysis of about 600 of the donors. An earlier analysis of just under 600 of the donors called V segments functional above 56.7% productive rearrangements and segregating when the between-donor standard deviation exceeded 5%. A statistical classification framework was built for diagnosing cytomegalovirus status from the catalog of TCR beta chain sequences. V and J gene assignment, in a later analysis, came from comparing TCR nucleotide sequences with IMGT/GENE-DB human TR gene sequences. Using the TCRdist pipeline, a later analysis assigned CDR3 sequences along with most-parsimonious VDJ recombination scenarios. In a later analysis, each TCR beta chain was defined by its CDR3 amino acid sequence together with its V-gene family, and reads lacking a unique V-gene family were excluded. In a later analysis, approximately 640 highly shared, low-generation-probability nucleotide sequences were removed to address suspected cross-contamination and a sequencing artifact. A later analysis calculated a clonal expansion index for each public chain from normalized within-repertoire ranks of inferred template counts. A later analysis computed generation probabilities with a VDJ recombination model fitted to out-of-frame rearrangements, and checked the results against IGoR. In a later analysis, hypergeometric tests were used to score TCR-TCR, TCR-HLA and TCR-CMV co-occurrence, with a repertoire-size bias correction applied to TCR pairs. In a later analysis, false discovery rates were estimated by permuting HLA or CMV assignments 20 times. In a later analysis, co-occurring TCRs were grouped using DBSCAN, with TCRdist sequence similarity added in when clustering inside HLA-allele-positive subsets. Co-occurrence clustering excluded repertoires with fewer than 30,000 or more than 120,000 public chains, plus five with anomalous nucleotide sharing. TCRdb took this table from immuneACCESS and kept in-frame rearrangements with V and J called. Such tables lack part of the clones; where checked against another copy, unresolved V genes explain under half of the gap, and the rest is unexplained. The V and J calls and clone size come from that table; D and trimming were worked out from the DNA. The sample yields about 100,000 clones; around 76% were counted once. The ten largest clonotypes hold 15% to 20% of the sample.

In total, fewer than 750 healthy bone marrow donors made up the cohort. At the time of sampling, every cohort member was nominally healthy, though immune exposures that went unrecorded were likely present. The donor tested CMV seropositive, placing the donor among the 289 seropositive members of the cohort. A peripheral blood sample was provided by each donor, and peripheral blood mononuclear cells were used for TCR beta sequencing. The Qiagen DNeasy Blood Extraction Kit was used to extract genomic DNA from the blood cell samples. This specimen belongs to a study of cytomegalovirus exposure and HLA in healthy donors (dated by TCRdb to the late 2010s). As for the study more broadly: According to an earlier analysis of a few hundred of the donors, about 190 million T cells yielded roughly 110 million unique TCR beta sequences and less than 300 Gb of sequence data. High-throughput TCR immunosequencing, statistical association of individual TCRs with disease status, and machine learning were combined to predict cytomegalovirus infection status. Among the roughly 390 genotyped donors, approximately 77% belonged to the genetic ancestry cluster associated with self-reported Caucasian donors. In a later genetic analysis, genome-wide SNP genotypes for about three fifths of the roughly 670 donors were used, and that subset was treated as a discovery cohort. All discovery cohort repertoires had been generated on a single sequencing platform. Using immunosequencing, the study profiled T cell repertoires from 666 subjects and related those repertoires to cytomegalovirus serostatus. A later analysis re-examined previously published TCR beta repertoires from more than 600 donors and added high-resolution HLA genotyping to investigate patterns of TCR occurrence. Both class I and class II loci were covered by HLA typing, at four-digit resolution. An earlier analysis of approximately 500 of the donors applied high-throughput TCR beta sequencing to assess whether each TCR beta V gene segment acted as functional or pseudogenic. Besides the first cohort of roughly 640 subjects, a separate validation cohort made up of over 100 different subjects was used. The study aimed to test whether cataloging public T cell receptors could reveal signatures of past pathogen exposure. An early release that covered about 600 HLA-typed donors contained approximately 300 gigabases of sequencing data and 80 million or so unique TCR sequences. About five DR-DQ haplotypes were handled as single units for association and clustering, since linkage in the cohort was strong. Donor age, sex, ethnicity and CMV serostatus were compiled alongside the repertoire data. On average, about 200,000 unique TCR beta nucleotide sequences were sequenced per donor among 300 to 500 genotyped donors of the cohort, with around 19% of those sequences being non-productive. Typing coverage differed by locus: A, B, C, DRB1 and DQB1 were typed in roughly 629-630 donors, DQA1 in 500 to 550, DPA1 in approximately 610, and DPB1 in about 450. In the later analysis, no new phenotypic data were used to find candidate immune exposures; instead, reliance was placed on TCR beta sequences and their occurrence across donors. What the work shows at the level of the full study, not this receptor alone: The classifier was reported to diagnose cytomegalovirus status with high specificity and sensitivity in both the original cohort and the validation cohort. Correlated functional status among segregating V segments might reflect linkage disequilibrium, but an unknown experimental factor could not be ruled out. A cluster of highly shared sequence variants was judged likely to be a technical artifact of the sequencing pipeline. Most TCR sequences were seen in very few donors, while some public TCRs were found in many individuals. In a later analysis, several top co-occurrence clusters were reported to appear linked to parvovirus B19, influenza, CMV and Epstein-Barr virus. In a later analysis, HLA-associated TCR beta chains were found to be more clonally expanded and to have lower generation probabilities than equally common non-associated chains. Presence/absence analyses assumed roughly uniform sequencing depth across donors, an assumption that may not hold. A later analysis found that most CMV-associated TCR beta chains appeared HLA-restricted, with HLA associations seemingly driven largely by CMV exposure. For the cohort, immune exposure information was limited to CMV serostatus. Only TCR beta chains were sequenced in this cohort, and the absence of alpha or paired-chain data limited detectable features. Assigning TCR associations to individual alleles was difficult when HLA alleles, especially DR and DQ, strongly co-occurred. In a later analysis, TCR association rates were found to vary across HLA loci, with the most associated TCRs seen for DRB1 alleles and the fewest for HLA-C alleles. The authors suggested that the approach could potentially be generalized to other disease states and immunological phenotypes. Seventeen rarely observed V segments, including chromosome 9 orphons, were excluded from the earlier analysis of some 590 of the donors because counts were too low. A total of 150 to 200 TCR beta chains were listed by the study as associated with cytomegalovirus. Some IMGT-functional V segments, including TRBV6-2 and TRBV6-3, could not be distinguished by the 87-base-pair reads and were therefore excluded. A later genetic analysis associated a missense DCLRE1C variant with V-gene and J-gene trimming of TCR beta chains, and an independent cohort replicated the association. At a false discovery rate of 0.05, a later analysis linked under 20,000 TCR beta sequences to specific HLA alleles. In a later genetic analysis, fewer N-insertions in productive TCRs were reported among donors in an Asian-associated ancestry cluster than the roughly 700-donor mean. HLA typing was unavailable for some donors at each locus, so association tests used only the typed subset. An earlier analysis of 587 of the donors showed that most TCR beta V segments appeared in productive rearrangements either about 90% or about 30% of the time, which broadly matched IMGT annotations. A further reported finding was that TCR beta sequences accurately predicted the HLA-A and HLA-B alleles for most subjects in the first cohort. In vitro tests confirmed that a few of the cytomegalovirus-associated TCR beta chains recognize cytomegalovirus antigens.

Deletion took 4 bases off V and 5 bases off J, with a span of 17 bases between the germline ends. Counted from cysteine to phenylalanine, this CDR3 has 14 amino acids. Only CDR3 DNA remains: 42 bases, in frame from the first base. Based on the germline V gene (reference sequence), the CDR1 and CDR2 sequences are GTSNPN and SVGIG. The specimen sequenced was PBMCs. This receptor was identified in a woman aged 55-75 years in good health and CMV-seropositive. The sequence joins TRBV30 to TRBJ1-1, with a weak D call of TRBD1 (6 bases match). The CDR3 reads CAWKVTGNPTEAFF. The bases read TGTGCCTGGAAAGTGACAGGAAATCCGACTGAAGCTTTCTTT.